The clone carrying this T cell receptor beta chain was seen only a few times. As yet, its antigen is unknown. This sample is drawn from a study of memory CD4+ T cells and cytomegalovirus serostatus. Single viable CD3+CD4+CD8-CD45RO+ cells were sorted as the memory CD4+ T cells. Data came from immunoSEQ multiplex PCR; TCRdb stores just in-frame clones and leaves some out. The table has about 61,000 clones, 75% to 90% seen once; the top ten hold about 0.95%. Study-level points and caveats: CD4+ memory repertoires contained about 40% of the roughly 150 reported CMV TCRbeta sequences.

The TCR originated in an adult in good health and CMV-seronegative. The sample consisted of memory CD4+ T cells from blood.

CDR3 sequence: CAWQTRQRLNTEAFF. DNA for the CDR3: TGTGCCTGGCAGACAAGACAGCGATTGAACACTGAAGCTTTCTTT. This chain joins TRBV30 and TRBJ1-1; perhaps TRBD1 as D (5 bases). The CDR3 length is 15 residues. V gave up 5 bases and J gave up 0 bases, with 16 bases separating them. The germline CDR1 and CDR2 sequences are GTSNPN and SVGIG (reference sequence).